This T cell receptor beta chain was obtained from a study of cytomegalovirus exposure and HLA in healthy donors. Study information: A data release that came early held some 84 million unique TCRs from HLA-typed donors.

Amplification used 60 Vbeta primers and 13 Jbeta primers. Generated by immunoSEQ multiplex PCR, the TCRdb table keeps only in-frame clones and is missing some. The table has around 130,000 clones, roughly 70% seen once. J lost 3 bases, V lost 4 bases, and 8 bases had no gene match. The CDR3 runs 15 residues. This clone has a handful of counts. Sequencing was performed on PBMCs. The gene calls are TRBV23-1 and TRBJ1-2, with 7 bases lining up with TRBD1. TRBV23-1 is an open reading frame, and its role is uncertain. The sequence was collected from a man aged 40-49 years in good health and CMV-seropositive. The CDR3 region has the DNA TGCGCCAGCAGTCTCCTTAAGGGGGCGGACTATGGCTACACCTTC. Its protein product is CASSLLKGADYGYTF.